This record covers a single TCR beta chain. Its target is not known. The V segment lost 5 bases and the J segment 15 bases; nucleotides outside the gene matches: 6. CDR1 MNHNS and CDR2 SASEGT come from the germline V gene. The CDR3 loop spans 13 amino acids. Template switching introduced a universal primer site, and the cDNA bore unique molecular identifiers. Each CDR3 protein is one row after TCRdb ran MiXCR on the 5' RACE reads. The data show some 630,000 distinct CDR3 sequences, with 7.1% seen just once and roughly 1.5% held by the top ten. This sample was included in a study of identical twins. General observations from the study: Twins' excess sharing was less marked for out-of-frame beta sequences. Memory repertoires showed no such pattern, whereas abundant cord blood beta clonotypes carried fewer insertions.

The sample was also reused in another study, on yellow fever vaccine responses in identical twins.

The V gene is TRBV6-1, the J gene TRBJ2-1, with 14 bases identical to TRBD2. The TCR originated in a woman in her late teens or twenties in good health. The source material was PBMCs. The CDR3 reads CASSPGLAGVLFF. DNA of the CDR3: TGTGCCAGCAGTCCGGGACTAGCGGGGGTTTTGTTCTTC.